Listed here are 16 T cell receptor beta chains from one sample, sequenced in a study of cytomegalovirus exposure and HLA in healthy donors. TCRdb's table, derived via immunoSEQ multiplex PCR, lists solely in-frame clones and lacks some. In the table there are about 150,000 clones, 85% to 95% of which are singletons. What was sequenced was PBMCs. All receptors come from a man aged 18 to 30 in good health and CMV-seropositive.

This chain connects TRBV5-1 to TRBJ2-1, with TRBD2 matching 8 bases. The ends lost 4 bases at V and 5 bases at J; junction bases unmatched: 8. The CDR3 has 15 residues. Germline V gives CDR1 SGHRS, CDR2 YFSETQ. CDR3 in amino acids: CASSTQPAGDNEQFF. DNA of the CDR3: TGCGCCAGCAGCACGCAGCCAGCGGGAGACAATGAGCAGTTCTTC.

The chain couples TRBV5-1 to TRBJ2-5, with 9 nucleotides matching TRBD2. Germline assignment: CDR1 SGHRS and CDR2 YFSETQ. The CDR3 sequence is 13 residues long. V dropped 5 bases and J dropped 5; count of bases not matched to a gene: 4. This chain's CDR3 is CASSAGGPETQYF. For the CDR3, the DNA is TGCGCCAGCAGTGCGGGAGGGCCGGAGACCCAGTACTTC.

The chain uses TRBV25-1 and TRBJ2-2; 10 bases are shared with TRBD1. Trimming took 8 bases from V and 6 from J; bases not matched to a gene: 12. Germline CDR1 reads MGHDK; CDR2 reads SYGVNS. The CDR3 has 16 amino acids. CDR3 bases: TGTGCCAGCGAAGAGGGGGGACAGGGGATCGCCGGGGAGCTGTTTTTT. This encodes CASEEGGQGIAGELFF.

Written as DNA, the CDR3 is TGTGCCAGCAGTGAAGGGACAGGGAGGTCAGATACGCAGTATTTT. Translated: CASSEGTGRSDTQYF. The chain carries TRBV2 and TRBJ2-3; 8 nucleotides line up with TRBD1. The CDR3 spans 15 residues. The trim removed 1 base at V and 4 bases at J, leaving 4 bases unmatched. Germline assignment: CDR1 SNHLY and CDR2 FYNNEI.

This chain uses TRBV5-1 with TRBJ2-5, with a tentative D call TRBD2 (6 bases). This CDR3 contains 15 residues. V lost 2 bases and J lost 4, with 15 bases in between. The germline gives CDR1 SGHRS, CDR2 YFSETQ. The CDR3 is CASSFNGGGGETQYF. The CDR3 DNA follows: TGCGCCAGCAGCTTTAACGGGGGAGGTGGAGAGACCCAGTACTTC.

V gene TRBV4-1 combines with J gene TRBJ2-2, with D possibly matching TRBD1 (5 bases). The germline V and J ends were trimmed by 2 bases and 6 bases, with 10 bases remaining between them. CDR1 and CDR2 from the germline V gene are MGHRA and YSYEKL. There are 14 residues in the CDR3. CDR3 nucleotide sequence: TGCGCCAGCAGCCAACTCAGGGATGCCGGGGAGCTGTTTTTT. The encoded protein is CASSQLRDAGELFF.

This clone was recorded a few times. The CDR3: CASSETTGLAGEFGEQFF. The CDR3, as DNA: TGTGCCAGCAGTGAAACTACCGGACTAGCGGGAGAATTTGGTGAGCAGTTCTTC. The chain joins TRBV2 to TRBJ2-1; TRBD2 aligns across 13 bases. Germline CDR1 reads SNHLY; CDR2 reads FYNNEI. V was pared by 2 bases and J by 9 bases, with 13 bases of the junction left unmatched. The CDR3 is 18 amino acids.

The chain couples TRBV29-1 to TRBJ2-7, with no clear D. V dropped 7 bases and J dropped 3 bases, with 7 bases sitting between them. The germline CDR1 and CDR2 sequences are SQVTM and ANQGSEA. The CDR3 extends over 10 amino acids. For the CDR3, the DNA is TGCAGCGCCTATATCTACGAGCAGTACTTC. It translates to CSAYIYEQYF.

This sequence joins TRBV5-4 and TRBJ2-2, with D tentatively TRBD1 (6 bases). CDR3 length: 14 residues. V was pared by 4 bases and J by 1 base, with 8 bases between. Germline-derived CDR1 and CDR2 are SGHNT and YYREEE (reference sequence). The CDR3: CASSLGQNTGELFF. The DNA of the CDR3 is TGTGCCAGCAGCCTGGGACAGAACACCGGGGAGCTGTTTTTT. Together with reference TRBV5-4 and TRBJ2-2, the CDR3 gives the full variable domain: ETGVTQSPTHLIKTRGQQVTLRCSSQSGHNTVSWYQQALGQGPQFIFQYYREEENGRGNFPPRFSGLQFPNYSSELNVNALELDDSALYLCASSLGQNTGELFFGEGSRLTVL.

This chain links TRBV5-4 with TRBJ1-6, with TRBD1 identical over 8 bases. CDR1 SGHNT and CDR2 YYREEE come from the germline V gene (reference sequence). The V and J ends lost 5 bases and 7 bases, in that order; junction bases with no gene match: 14. There are 17 residues in the CDR3. CDR3 DNA: TGTGCCAGCAGTTTTTACAGGGGGGCCACGGCAAATTCACCCCTCCACTTT. Translating it yields CASSFYRGATANSPLHF.

Turning to this clone: The identical CDR3 is also encoded by other nucleotide sequences in the sample. The J gene is TRBJ2-1, the V gene TRBV15; D gene ambiguous. The germline gives CDR1 LNHNV, CDR2 YYDKDF (reference sequence). The CDR3 runs to 12 residues. V was clipped by 1 base and J by 10 bases, with 8 bases between them. CDR3 loop: CATSRVGGEQFF. For the CDR3, the DNA is TGTGCCACCAGCAGAGTTGGCGGAGAGCAGTTCTTC.

V gene TRBV6-1 combines with J gene TRBJ2-3; D is unclear. The CDR3 contains 13 residues. Trimming removed 7 bases from V and 8 bases from J, with 16 bases in between. Looked up from germline, CDR1 is MNHNS and CDR2 is SASEGT. Written as DNA, the CDR3 is TGTGCCAGCAAAAGCGAAATAGGAAGTACGCAGTATTTT. Residues: CASKSEIGSTQYF.

V is TRBV2 and J is TRBJ2-5, with TRBD1 identical over 8 bases. The CDR3 covers 15 residues. Germline V gene sequence: CDR1 SNHLY, CDR2 FYNNEI. Trimming took 3 bases from V and 5 from J; bases not matched to a gene: 8. CDR3 sequence: CASSDVVRGLETQYF. The CDR3 nucleotides are TGTGCCAGCAGTGATGTCGTCAGGGGGCTGGAGACCCAGTACTTC. The complete variable domain, with remaining parts taken from reference TRBV2 and TRBJ2-5, reads EPEVTQTPSHQVTQMGQEVILRCVPISNHLYFYWYRQILGQKVEFLVSFYNNEISEKSEIFDDQFSVERPDGSNFTLKIRSTKLEDSAMYFCASSDVVRGLETQYFGPGTRLLVL.

This chain uses TRBV4-1 with TRBJ2-3, with a tentative D call TRBD2 (6 bases). Deletions cut 1 base from V and 3 bases from J, with 17 bases between. The CDR3 is 17 residues long. In germline, CDR1 is MGHRA, CDR2 YSYEKL. The CDR3 nucleotides read TGCGCCAGCAGCCAAGCCTTCGGGACTCGCGGGACAGATACGCAGTATTTT. Its protein is CASSQAFGTRGTDTQYF.

The chain joins TRBV11-1 to TRBJ2-1, with 7 bases lining up with TRBD1. The CDR3 runs 16 residues. After removal of 2 bases from V and 4 bases from J, the junction contained 8 bases not matched to a gene. The germline V gene has CDR1 SGHAT and CDR2 FQDESV (reference sequence). The CDR3 protein is CASSLSRGYGYNEQFF. CDR3 coding DNA: TGTGCCAGCAGCTTAAGCAGGGGGTATGGATACAATGAGCAGTTCTTC.

The chain carries TRBV5-1 and TRBJ2-3, with 8 bases matching TRBD2. In germline, CDR1 is SGHRS, CDR2 YFSETQ. With 0 bases clipped from V and 5 bases from J, the junction kept 5 bases outside the gene matches. This CDR3 is built from 15 residues. CDR3 sequence: CASSLALAGRDTQYF. CDR3 DNA: TGCGCCAGCAGCTTGGCTTTAGCGGGGAGAGATACGCAGTATTTT. Combining the CDR3 with reference TRBV5-1 and TRBJ2-3 gives the whole variable domain KAGVTQTPRYLIKTRGQQVTLSCSPISGHRSVSWYQQTPGQGLQFLFEYFSETQRNKGNFPGRFSGRQFSNSRSEMNVSTLELGDSALYLCASSLALAGRDTQYFGPGTRLTVL.